This TCR beta chain came from a study of CD8 T cells in ankylosing spondylitis. Findings and limits, study-wide: There was a TCR beta motif, made of eight highly homologous variants, that appeared characteristic of ankylosing spondylitis blood.

A word on this clonotype: Its antigen is still unknown.

Quantitative barcoded 5'-RACE was used to prepare TCR beta libraries. One entry per CDR3 protein, called by TCRdb with MiXCR from the 5' RACE reads. The profile shows a few hundred thousand distinct CDR3 sequences, approximately 22% of them singletons. The clonotype comes from a male donor with ankylosing spondylitis or in good health (not recorded which). Sample: blood, either unsorted or a sorted T cell fraction (not recorded which).

This chain's CDR3 is CASSVGQGQPQETQYF. CDR3 DNA: TGTGCCAGCAGCGTAGGTCAGGGGCAGCCCCAAGAGACCCAGTACTTC. V gene TRBV9 combines with J gene TRBJ2-5, with D possibly matching TRBD1 (6 bases). V shed 0 bases and J shed 1 base, with 13 bases lying between them. The CDR3 contains 16 residues. Germline CDR1 SGDLS, CDR2 YYNGEE.